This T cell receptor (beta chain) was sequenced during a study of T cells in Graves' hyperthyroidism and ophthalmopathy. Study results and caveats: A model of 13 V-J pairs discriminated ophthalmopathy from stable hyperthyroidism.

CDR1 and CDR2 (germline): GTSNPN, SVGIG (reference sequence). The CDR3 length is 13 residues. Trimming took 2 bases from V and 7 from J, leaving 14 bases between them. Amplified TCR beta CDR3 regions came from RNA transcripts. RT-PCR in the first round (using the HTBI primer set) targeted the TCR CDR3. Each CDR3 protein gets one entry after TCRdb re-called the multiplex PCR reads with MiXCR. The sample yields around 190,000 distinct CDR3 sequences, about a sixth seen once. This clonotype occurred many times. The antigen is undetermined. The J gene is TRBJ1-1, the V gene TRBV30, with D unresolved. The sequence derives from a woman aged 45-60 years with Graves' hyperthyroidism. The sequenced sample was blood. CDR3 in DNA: TGTGCCTGGAGTATACCACCTGGTGGTGAAGCTTTCTTT. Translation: CAWSIPPGGEAFF.